One sample yielded the 30 T cell receptor beta chains listed below, sequenced in a study of blood T cell repertoires in COVID-19 (dated by TCRdb to 2018 to 2020). The method was the immunoSEQ multiplex PCR assay. Sourced from immuneACCESS, this table was stored by TCRdb with only in-frame sequences that have V and J called. A share of the clones is absent; for the studies checked, an unresolved V gene accounts for under half, and the remainder has no known explanation. The sample has under 250,000 clones on record, 65% to 85% of them singletons. The top ten constitute more than 2% of the sample. The material sequenced was peripheral blood. These receptors all come from a woman aged 55-75 years with acute or convalescent COVID-19.

V is TRBV29-1 and J is TRBJ1-2; D unclear. The CDR3 is 12 residues long. Germline assignment: CDR1 SQVTM and CDR2 ANQGSEA. V was shortened by 4 bases and J by 4 bases, with 10 bases between the two germline ends. The CDR3 loop is CSVGGFSYGYTF. The CDR3 coding sequence is TGCAGCGTTGGCGGGTTTTCCTATGGCTACACCTTC.

The chain links TRBV2 to TRBJ1-2; D gene uncertain. The CDR3 is made up of 14 amino acids. V was cut by 3 bases and J by 4 bases, with 12 bases left in between. Germline-derived CDR1 and CDR2 are SNHLY and FYNNEI. CDR3 sequence (DNA): TGTGCCAGCAGTGAGGGAGCGCAAATCTATGGCTACACCTTC. Translated: CASSEGAQIYGYTF.

This sequence joins TRBV28 and TRBJ1-3, with 7 positions matching TRBD1. CDR1 is MDHEN, CDR2 SYDVKM, per germline. V gave up 4 bases and J gave up 4 bases; unmatched junction bases: 7. The length of the CDR3 is 15 residues. The CDR3, as DNA: TGTGCCAGCAGTTCGTCGGACAGGCCCGGAAACACCATATATTTT. It is translated as CASSSSDRPGNTIYF.

The genes are TRBV19 and TRBJ1-5; TRBD1 aligns across 7 bases. J gave up 4 bases and V 10 bases, and 10 bases lay outside the gene matches. The CDR3 has 14 residues. Germline CDR1 reads LNHDA; CDR2 reads SQIVND (reference sequence). The CDR3 loop reads CATNRGGYNQPQHF. CDR3 nucleotide sequence: TGTGCCACCAACAGGGGTGGATATAATCAGCCCCAGCATTTT.

CDR3 loop: CASTEGGGNEKLFF. As DNA, the CDR3 is TGTGCCAGCACCGAAGGGGGGGGAAATGAAAAACTGTTTTTT. This chain connects TRBV28 to TRBJ1-4, with D possibly being TRBD1 (6 bases). The CDR3 has 14 amino acids. V lost 7 bases to trimming and J lost 5 bases, with 14 bases between them. Germline CDR1 MDHEN, CDR2 SYDVKM.

The V and J genes are TRBV6-5 and TRBJ2-7, with TRBD2 matching 8 bases. The germline V gene encodes CDR1 MNHEY and CDR2 SVGAGI. The CDR3 has 13 residues. The J segment lost 4 bases and the V segment lost 7 bases, leaving 6 bases of the junction unmatched. The DNA for the CDR3 is TGTGCCAGCAACCGGGGGGGCCTTTACGAGCAGTACTTC. This gives the protein CASNRGGLYEQYF.

The chain employs TRBV6-2 or TRBV6-3 and TRBJ1-5, with 9 bases identical to TRBD1. Germline CDR1 is MNHEY and CDR2 is SVGEGT. V lost 2 bases to trimming and J lost 6 bases; unmatched junction nucleotides: 8. CDR3 length: 16 residues. The CDR3 DNA reads TGTGCCAGCAGTTACAGGAGACAGGGGGGGATTCAGCCCCAGCATTTT. Its translation is CASSYRRQGGIQPQHF.

This clone was detected once. This chain connects TRBV10-3 to TRBJ2-2, with D possibly TRBD1 on 6 matching bases. The CDR3 length is 14 residues. V was clipped by 4 bases and J by 4 bases, with 10 bases between them. Germline CDR1 and CDR2: ENHRY and SYGVKD. The CDR3 sequence: CAISVRGGTGELFF. The CDR3 DNA sequence: TGTGCCATCAGTGTACGAGGGGGCACCGGGGAGCTGTTTTTT.

The chain couples TRBV27 to TRBJ2-5, with 7 bases lining up with TRBD2. CDR3 length equals 13 residues. The V gene's germline CDR1 is MNHEY and CDR2 SMNVEV (reference sequence). Trimming removed 4 bases from V and 4 bases from J; junction bases left unmatched: 3. Written as DNA, the CDR3 is TGTGCCAGCAGTTCCGGACTAGGAGAGACCCAGTACTTC. Its translation is CASSSGLGETQYF.

The CDR3 DNA is TGTGCCAGCAGCGTTGCCGCTAGCACACCTAACTATGGCTACACCTTC. Translated: CASSVAASTPNYGYTF. V is TRBV9 and J is TRBJ1-2; the D is unclear. Germline V gene data show CDR1 as SGDLS and CDR2 as YYNGEE. Between the trimmed V and J ends, which lost 2 bases and 0 bases, there was a span of 14 bases. CDR3 size: 16 residues.

J is TRBJ1-6 and V is TRBV6-5, with D tentatively TRBD1 (6 bases). V was cut by 6 bases and J by 5 bases, with 8 bases left in between. Germline V lookup: CDR1 MNHEY, CDR2 SVGAGI. The CDR3 runs to 13 residues. The CDR3, as DNA: TGTGCCAGCAGCAACAGGGATAATTCACCCCTCCACTTT. Protein: CASSNRDNSPLHF.

The genes are TRBV2 and TRBJ1-2, with 9 bases matching TRBD1. The germline gives CDR1 SNHLY, CDR2 FYNNEI. The length of the CDR3 is 13 residues. The V gene end was trimmed by 6 bases and the J gene end by 6 bases; junction bases not matched to a gene: 5. The CDR3 is CASREQGANGYTF. The CDR3 DNA follows: TGTGCCAGCAGAGAACAGGGGGCAAATGGCTACACCTTC.

The V call is TRBV7-2, the J call TRBJ1-1, with a possible D match to TRBD1 (5 bases). There are 11 residues in the CDR3. The germline CDR1 and CDR2 sequences are SGHTA and FQGNSA. V dropped 2 bases and J dropped 7 bases, with 5 bases sitting between them. The CDR3 DNA follows: TGTGCCAGCAGCTTAACAGGTGAAGCTTTCTTT. Amino acid sequence: CASSLTGEAFF.

The DNA of the CDR3 is TGCAGTGCTAGTAGCAGGGGGAATAATTCACCCCTCCACTTT. This gives the protein CSASSRGNNSPLHF. The chain carries TRBV20-1 and TRBJ1-6, with 7 bases identical to TRBD1. The germline gives CDR1 DFQATT, CDR2 SNEGSKA (reference sequence). The CDR3 has 14 amino acids. The ends lost 3 bases at V and 5 bases at J; junction bases unmatched: 4.

The V gene is TRBV14, the J gene TRBJ1-2; 8 bases map to TRBD1. Germline V gene lookup returns CDR1 SGHDN and CDR2 FVKESK. The CDR3 has 16 residues. V was clipped by 4 bases and J by 4 bases; unmatched bases: 11. CDR3 DNA: TGTGCCAGCAGCCCCGTAAACAGGGGGGGGACCTATGGCTACACCTTC. Translation: CASSPVNRGGTYGYTF.

The CDR3 sequence: CASSTYTEAFF. The CDR3 DNA reads as TGTGCCAGTAGTACGTACACTGAAGCTTTCTTT. This rearrangement joins TRBV19 to TRBJ1-1; D is unclear. V lost 4 bases and J lost 3, with 3 bases in between. Germline CDR1 reads LNHDA; CDR2 reads SQIVND (reference sequence). This CDR3 region has 11 residues.

The CDR3 loop is CASSLTSGSAETQYF. For the CDR3, the DNA is TGTGCCAGCAGCCTGACTAGCGGGAGTGCAGAGACCCAGTACTTC. The rearrangement joins TRBV6-5 to TRBJ2-5; 12 bases are a match to TRBD2. The CDR3 spans 15 residues. Germline V lookup: CDR1 MNHEY, CDR2 SVGAGI. With V trimmed by 6 bases and J by 4 bases, 6 bases remained unmatched.

V usage is TRBV6-5 and J usage is TRBJ1-1, with D perhaps matching TRBD1 (5 bases). Germline V lookup: CDR1 MNHEY, CDR2 SVGAGI. The CDR3 sequence is 14 residues long. V was shortened by 5 bases and J by 9 bases, with 19 bases between the two germline ends. The CDR3 DNA reads TGTGCCAGCAGTAAGACAGACCTAAGAGACCAAGCTTTCTTT. It translates to CASSKTDLRDQAFF.

The CDR3 DNA reads as TGTGCCATCAGTGAGTCGATCGGCGGGGGGCCTAATGAGCAGTTCTTC. Its protein product is CAISESIGGGPNEQFF. The V gene is TRBV10-3, the J gene TRBJ2-1; TRBD2 agrees at 8 bases. V was pared by 0 bases and J by 7 bases, with 8 bases of the junction left unmatched. The germline CDR1 and CDR2 sequences are ENHRY and SYGVKD. The CDR3 spans 16 residues.

The chain is built from TRBV5-6 and TRBJ1-2; the D is unclear. The V gene's germline CDR1 is SGHDT and CDR2 YYEEEE. This CDR3 comprises 13 residues. V shed 6 bases and J shed 2 bases, with 11 bases lying between them. CDR3 amino acids: CASTAGFNYGYTF. CDR3 nucleotides: TGTGCCAGCACCGCGGGGTTCAACTATGGCTACACCTTC.

The chain recombines TRBV30 with TRBJ1-1; TRBD1 agrees at 7 bases. Germline V gives CDR1 GTSNPN, CDR2 SVGIG (reference sequence). Trimming cost V 4 bases and J 2 bases; bases outside gene matches: 7. The CDR3 runs to 14 residues. CDR3 DNA: TGTGCCTGGAAAAGACAGGGAGGAAACACTGAAGCTTTCTTT. Amino acids: CAWKRQGGNTEAFF.

The rearrangement uses TRBV9 and TRBJ1-2, with 8 bases fitting TRBD1. V shed 4 bases, J shed 4 bases, and the junction held 12 bases outside the gene matches. The CDR3 runs 16 residues. Germline values: CDR1 SGDLS, CDR2 YYNGEE. This chain's CDR3 is CASSLSARGQGYGYTF. The CDR3 nucleotides are TGTGCCAGCAGCCTCAGCGCCAGGGGGCAGGGCTATGGCTACACCTTC.

The chain employs TRBV4-2 and TRBJ2-7; 7 bases fit TRBD1. The germline V gene encodes CDR1 LGHNA and CDR2 YNFKEQ. Trimming took 3 bases from V and 4 from J; bases not matched to a gene: 9. CDR3 size: 15 residues. CDR3 loop: CASSHGPGQPYEQYF. The CDR3 DNA is TGTGCCAGCAGCCACGGACCGGGACAGCCTTACGAGCAGTACTTC.

This clone was detected a few times. V usage is TRBV5-5 and J usage is TRBJ1-1, with 7 positions matching TRBD1. The germline gives CDR1 SGHKS, CDR2 YYEKEE (reference sequence). Losses at the gene ends were 0 bases for V and 6 bases for J; bases not matched to a gene: 2. The length of the CDR3 is 13 residues. The CDR3 region has the DNA TGTGCCAGCAGCTTGGAACAGGGGTCTGAAGCTTTCTTT. Protein: CASSLEQGSEAFF.

The chain recombines TRBV5-1 with TRBJ1-1; no firm D call. The V end was cut by 0 bases, the J end by 7 bases, with 10 bases between. The CDR3 is 13 amino acids. Germline-derived CDR1 and CDR2 are SGHRS and YFSETQ. CDR3: CASSLDRRIEAFF. The CDR3 DNA reads TGCGCCAGCAGCTTGGATCGCAGGATTGAAGCTTTCTTT.

The chain joins TRBV5-1 to TRBJ1-1, with 7 bases lining up with TRBD1. Germline assignment: CDR1 SGHRS and CDR2 YFSETQ. J was trimmed by 0 bases and V by 3 bases; bases with no gene match: 5. The CDR3 spans 15 residues. The CDR3 loop is CASSSQTGLNTEAFF. CDR3 nucleotide sequence: TGCGCCAGCAGCTCTCAGACAGGGTTGAACACTGAAGCTTTCTTT.

The V gene is TRBV13, the J gene TRBJ1-1; 7 nucleotides align to TRBD1. This CDR3 contains 15 residues. J gave up 1 base and V 5 bases, and 7 bases lay outside the gene matches. CDR1 PRHDT and CDR2 FYEKMQ come from the germline V gene (reference sequence). In nucleotides, the CDR3 is TGTGCCAGCAGCCACCCGGGACAGCAGAACACTGAAGCTTTCTTT. Its protein product is CASSHPGQQNTEAFF.

The chain joins TRBV19 to TRBJ2-7; 8 bases map to TRBD1. Germline CDR1 is LNHDA and CDR2 is SQIVND (reference sequence). V was pared by 1 base and J by 3 bases, with 8 bases of the junction left unmatched. CDR3 size: 16 residues. CDR3 region: CASSIGHRGTLYEQYF. The CDR3 nucleotides read TGTGCCAGTAGTATAGGGCACAGGGGGACCCTCTACGAGCAGTACTTC.

The chain couples TRBV2 to TRBJ2-3; D might be TRBD1 (5 bases). Trimming pared 8 bases from V and 8 bases from J, leaving 17 bases between. The CDR3 runs 13 residues. Germline V gene sequence: CDR1 SNHLY, CDR2 FYNNEI. The CDR3 loop reads CASAPDQGGTQYF. In DNA form, the CDR3 reads TGTGCCAGCGCCCCCGATCAGGGTGGTACGCAGTATTTT.

The genes are TRBV3-1 (or the pseudogene TRBV3-2) and TRBJ2-1; tentatively, D is TRBD2 (5 bases). The V gene lost 4 bases and the J gene lost 9 bases, with 25 bases spanning the gap. Germline lookup yields CDR1 LGHDT and CDR2 YNNKEL (reference sequence). There are 17 residues in the CDR3. The CDR3 region is CASSRGQLNRGFGEQFF. The CDR3 bases are TGTGCCAGCAGCCGAGGGCAGTTAAATCGCGGTTTTGGTGAGCAGTTCTTC.